What follows are 8 T cell receptor beta chains derived from one specimen sequenced in a study of control samples from healthy donors and cancer patients (dated by TCRdb to about 2020). Library construction relied on the immunoSEQ multiplex PCR assay. What TCRdb holds here is the immuneACCESS table cut down to in-frame rearrangements. Part of the clones is not present; checked against another copy, under half of the missing clones reflect an unresolved V gene, and the others are unexplained. For this sample the table gives fewer than 200,000 clones, of which about 93% were detected only once. The ten largest clonotypes hold roughly 4% of the sample. Sequences were obtained from blood. The receptors here all came from a woman aged 60 to 75 in good health.

The chain joins TRBV10-3 to TRBJ1-6; 8 positions agree with TRBD1. The CDR3 has 16 residues. The germline CDR1 and CDR2 sequences are ENHRY and SYGVKD. V lost 2 bases to trimming and J lost 14 bases; unmatched junction nucleotides: 14. The CDR3 bases are TGTGCCATCAGTGAGCAAGGACAGGGAATCCCTTCGGCCCTCCACTTT. Translating gives CAISEQGQGIPSALHF.

The rearrangement links TRBV2 to TRBJ1-3; the D is unclear. The V gene lost 8 bases and the J gene lost 0 bases, with 11 bases spanning the gap. The germline CDR1 and CDR2 sequences are SNHLY and FYNNEI. This CDR3 contains 14 residues. This chain's CDR3 is CASDLMSSGNTIYF. The CDR3 nucleotides read TGTGCCAGCGACCTTATGAGCTCTGGAAACACCATATATTTT. The full variable domain, rest sourced from reference TRBV2 and TRBJ1-3, is EPEVTQTPSHQVTQMGQEVILRCVPISNHLYFYWYRQILGQKVEFLVSFYNNEISEKSEIFDDQFSVERPDGSNFTLKIRSTKLEDSAMYFCASDLMSSGNTIYFGEGSWLTVV.

J is TRBJ1-6 and V is TRBV6-2 or TRBV6-3, with 7 nucleotides matching TRBD1. V dropped 2 bases and J dropped 9; count of bases not matched to a gene: 13. CDR3 length: 17 residues. Germline CDR1 reads MNHEY; CDR2 reads SVGEGT. The CDR3 DNA follows: TGTGCCAGCAGTTACGCATACCCGGGACAGCATACTTCACCCCTCCACTTT. It codes for CASSYAYPGQHTSPLHF.

The J gene is TRBJ1-1, the V gene TRBV7-9; D is uncertain. The germline gives CDR1 SEHNR, CDR2 FQNEAQ (reference sequence). V lost 3 bases and J lost 1, with 6 bases in between. CDR3 size: 13 residues. CDR3 sequence reads: CASSFNPNTEAFF. The CDR3 coding sequence is TGTGCCAGCAGCTTCAATCCGAACACTGAAGCTTTCTTT.

The chain recombines TRBV7-2 with TRBJ1-1; D gene unclear. The CDR3 spans 14 residues. Germline loops: CDR1 SGHTA, CDR2 FQGNSA. V was trimmed by 2 bases and J by 4 bases, leaving 11 bases between them. CDR3 nucleotides: TGTGCCAGCAGCTTACTCAGAGGGTCCACTGAAGCTTTCTTT. It codes for CASSLLRGSTEAFF.

The J gene is TRBJ2-7, the V gene TRBV5-5; the D gene is possibly TRBD2 (5 bases). CDR1 is SGHKS and CDR2 is YYEKEE in the germline V gene (reference sequence). CDR3 length equals 16 residues. V lost 4 bases and J 4 bases, leaving 21 bases between the germline ends. The CDR3 bases are TGTGCCAGCAGCCTCAGCCCCGGGGTAGCGATGTACGAGCAGTACTTC. Its translation is CASSLSPGVAMYEQYF.

J is TRBJ2-5 and V is TRBV20-1, with a tentative D call TRBD2 (5 bases). V gave up 3 bases and J gave up 2 bases, with 10 bases separating them. The CDR3 is made up of 13 amino acids. Germline V gene data show CDR1 as DFQATT and CDR2 as SNEGSKA (reference sequence). DNA for the CDR3: TGCAGTGCTAGTGGTGGAGGTCAAGAGACCCAGTACTTC. The encoded protein is CSASGGGQETQYF.

V and J are TRBV23-1 and TRBJ1-2; D remains unclear. TRBV23-1 is annotated as an ORF whose role is uncertain. The CDR3 has 15 residues. Deletions cut 9 bases from V and 4 bases from J, with 21 bases between. The CDR3 sequence is CARCVLTGLVYGYTF. The CDR3, as DNA: TGCGCCAGGTGCGTCCTGACGGGCCTAGTCTATGGCTACACCTTC.